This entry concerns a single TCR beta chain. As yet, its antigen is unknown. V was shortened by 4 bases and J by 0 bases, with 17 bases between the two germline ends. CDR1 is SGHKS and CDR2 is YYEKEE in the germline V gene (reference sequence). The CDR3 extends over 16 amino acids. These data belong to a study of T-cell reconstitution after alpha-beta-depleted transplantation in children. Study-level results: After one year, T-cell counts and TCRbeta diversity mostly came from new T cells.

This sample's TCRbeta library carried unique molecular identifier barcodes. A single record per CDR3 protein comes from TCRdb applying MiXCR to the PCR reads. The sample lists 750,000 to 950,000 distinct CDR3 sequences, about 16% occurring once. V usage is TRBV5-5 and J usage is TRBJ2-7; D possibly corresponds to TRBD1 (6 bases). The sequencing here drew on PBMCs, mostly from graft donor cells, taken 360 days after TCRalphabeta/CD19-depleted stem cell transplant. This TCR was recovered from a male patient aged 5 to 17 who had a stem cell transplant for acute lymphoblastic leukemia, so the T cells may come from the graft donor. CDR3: CASSRGPGTPSYEQYF. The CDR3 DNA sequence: TGTGCCAGCAGCCGGGGCCCCGGGACACCCTCCTACGAGCAGTACTTC.